This T cell receptor (beta chain) was obtained from a study of CD8 T cells in Susac syndrome. Germline CDR1 and CDR2: SGHAT and FQNNGV. The length of the CDR3 is 15 residues. Trimming at V came to 5 bases and at J to 2 bases, leaving 4 bases not matched to a gene. The RNA, about 0.5 to 1 ug, was put through reverse transcription using random hexamers. TCRdb re-called the immunoSEQ multiplex PCR reads with MiXCR, one entry per CDR3 protein. The table lists approximately 190,000 distinct CDR3 sequences, over 90% of them singletons, with around 0.16% in the top ten. Sequencing of TCR beta was carried out in blood CD8+ and CD4+ T cells.

Material for sequencing was CD8+ T cells from PBMCs. The sequence was obtained from a human donor with Susac syndrome. The chain employs TRBV11-2 and TRBJ2-1, with 9 bases fitting TRBD2. This CDR3 reads CASSQAGGTYNEQFF. The DNA for the CDR3 is TGTGCCAGCAGCCAAGCGGGAGGCACCTACAATGAGCAGTTCTTC.